The rows below give T cell receptor beta chains drawn from one sample of a study of cytomegalovirus exposure and HLA in healthy donors. Using immunoSEQ multiplex PCR, the repertoire was profiled, and TCRdb retains in-frame clones only, with some absent. The repertoire holds under 85,000 clones, about 78% seen once, with roughly 3.5% in the top ten. Material: PBMCs. These receptors were collected from a man aged 18 to 29 in good health and CMV-seronegative. Each CDR3 is given with its conserved first and last residue. D genes are given only for firm matches. Rows may omit the clone size; those that give it use once, few, many or a size class.

D: TRBD2; J: TRBJ2-3; size: once; V: TRBV6-1; CDR3: CASSATSGGADTQYF; DNA: TGTGCCAGCAGCGCCACTAGCGGGGGGGCAGATACGCAGTATTTT
D: TRBD1; J: TRBJ1-1; size: .; V: TRBV5-6; CDR3: CASQKGGGGTGREAFF; DNA: TGTGCCAGCCAAAAGGGAGGAGGGGGGACAGGACGTGAAGCTTTCTTT
D: TRBD2; J: TRBJ2-1; size: .; V: TRBV30; CDR3: CAWSGVAGSNEQFF; DNA: TGTGCCTGGAGTGGGGTAGCGGGGTCGAATGAGCAGTTCTTC
D: TRBD2; J: TRBJ2-5; size: .; V: TRBV6-5; CDR3: CASAQGLAPPETQYF; DNA: TGTGCCAGCGCCCAGGGACTAGCCCCTCCGGAGACCCAGTACTTC
D: TRBD1; J: TRBJ2-2; size: few; V: TRBV2; CDR3: CATPQGGRTGELFF; DNA: TGTGCCACCCCACAAGGGGGCCGCACCGGGGAGCTGTTTTTT
D: .; J: TRBJ1-1; size: once; V: TRBV4-3; CDR3: CASSQDEGDTEAFF; DNA: TGCGCCAGCAGCCAAGATGAAGGGGACACTGAAGCTTTCTTT
D: .; J: TRBJ2-1; size: .; V: TRBV4-3; CDR3: CASSLRGGGYNEQFF; DNA: TGCGCCAGCAGCCTTCGGGGAGGAGGTTACAATGAGCAGTTCTTC
D: .; J: TRBJ2-7; size: .; V: TRBV6-6; CDR3: CASSATSYEQYF; DNA: TGTGCCAGCAGCGCAACAAGCTACGAGCAGTACTTC
D: .; J: TRBJ2-1; size: .; V: TRBV7-9; CDR3: CAGGLRLGDNEQFF; DNA: TGTGCCGGAGGACTAAGGTTGGGTGACAATGAGCAGTTCTTC
D: .; J: TRBJ1-2; size: .; V: TRBV4-3; CDR3: CASSRQGREIYGYTF; DNA: TGCGCCAGCAGCCGGCAGGGGCGGGAGATCTATGGCTACACCTTC
D: .; J: TRBJ2-3; size: few; V: TRBV5-4; CDR3: CASSLAGAGDTQYF; DNA: TGTGCCAGCAGCTTGGCAGGGGCCGGGGATACGCAGTATTTT
D: .; J: TRBJ1-2; size: once; V: TRBV9; CDR3: CASSVARGGSYSYTF; DNA: TGTGCCAGCAGCGTAGCAAGGGGCGGTTCTTATAGCTACACCTTC